This entry features one TCR beta chain sequence. This sample is drawn from a study of long-term antiretroviral therapy in people with HIV. Sequencing relied on immunoSEQ assay v3.0, run at survey level. Using immunoSEQ multiplex PCR, the repertoire was profiled, and TCRdb retains in-frame clones only, with some absent. The sample lists tens of thousands of clones; around nine tenths were seen once. J was trimmed by 3 bases and V by 0 bases; bases with no gene match: 13. Germline lookup yields CDR1 LGHNA and CDR2 YSLEER. This CDR3 contains 19 residues. This sequence was found in a man in his forties or fifties with HIV. The gene calls are TRBV4-3 and TRBJ2-1; 8 bases agree with TRBD2. Material: unsorted PBMCs, obtained 5 years before starting antiretroviral therapy. CDR3 protein: CASSQESTPGSGVYNEQFF. The CDR3 DNA reads as TGCGCCAGCAGCCAAGAATCTACGCCAGGTAGCGGGGTCTACAATGAGCAGTTCTTC.